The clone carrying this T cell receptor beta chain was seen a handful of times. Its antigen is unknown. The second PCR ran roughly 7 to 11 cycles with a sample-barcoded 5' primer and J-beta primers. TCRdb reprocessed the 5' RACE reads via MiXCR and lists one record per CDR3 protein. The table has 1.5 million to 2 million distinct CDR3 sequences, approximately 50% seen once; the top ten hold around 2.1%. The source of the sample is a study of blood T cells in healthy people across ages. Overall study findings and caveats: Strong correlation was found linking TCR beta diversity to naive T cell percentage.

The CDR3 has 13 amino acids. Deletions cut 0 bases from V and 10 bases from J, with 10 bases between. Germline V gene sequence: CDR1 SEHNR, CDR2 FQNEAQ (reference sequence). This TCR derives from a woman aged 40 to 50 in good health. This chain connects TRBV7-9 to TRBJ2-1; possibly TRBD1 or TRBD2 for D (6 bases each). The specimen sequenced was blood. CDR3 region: CASSLAGGQEQFF. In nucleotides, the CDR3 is TGTGCCAGCAGCTTAGCGGGGGGCCAAGAGCAGTTCTTC.